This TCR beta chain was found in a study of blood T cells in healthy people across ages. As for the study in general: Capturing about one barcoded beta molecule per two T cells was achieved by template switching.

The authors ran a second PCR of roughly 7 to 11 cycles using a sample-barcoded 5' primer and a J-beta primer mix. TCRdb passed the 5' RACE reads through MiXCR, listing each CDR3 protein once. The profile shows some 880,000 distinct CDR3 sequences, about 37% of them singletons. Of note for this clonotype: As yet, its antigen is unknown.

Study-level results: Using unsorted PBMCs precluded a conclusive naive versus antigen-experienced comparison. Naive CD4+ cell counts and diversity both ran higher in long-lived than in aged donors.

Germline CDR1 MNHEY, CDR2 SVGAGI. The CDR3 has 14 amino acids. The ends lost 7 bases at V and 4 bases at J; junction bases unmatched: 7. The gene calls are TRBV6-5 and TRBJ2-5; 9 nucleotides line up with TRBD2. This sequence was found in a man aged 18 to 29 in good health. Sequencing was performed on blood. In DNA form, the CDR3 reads TGTGCCAGCACCGGAGCGGGGGGAGGAGAGACCCAGTACTTC. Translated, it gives CASTGAGGGETQYF.